This entry is about one TCR beta chain. The antigen is not known. This sample is drawn from a study of T cells after yellow fever vaccination. For the study at large: SMART-Seq v4 Ultra Low Input handled preparation of low-cell-number fractions. Findings of the study overall: Clonotypes shared by both compartments, CD4 and CD8, made up a small share. In post-booster samples, most primary-vaccination clones reappeared (approximately 95% CD4, roughly 90% CD8).

Synthesis of TCR cDNA relied on 5'RACE template switching, which attached a universal primer site and UMIs. TCRdb reanalysed the 5' RACE reads using MiXCR and keeps one entry per CDR3 protein. The repertoire holds under 700,000 distinct CDR3 sequences, about a sixth seen once, with 15% to 20% in the top ten. This CDR3 is built from 14 residues. V lost 3 bases and J lost 6, with 15 bases in between. CDR1 is SGHRS and CDR2 is YFSETQ in the germline V gene. This specimen was PBMCs, taken around 5 days after the first yellow fever vaccination. The sequence was collected from a young man who received the YFV17D yellow fever vaccine. The chain employs TRBV5-1 and TRBJ1-2; D gene uncertain. The CDR3, as DNA: TGCGCCAGCAGCTCCGCGGGTCGAGCGGATGGCTACACCTTC. This codes for CASSSAGRADGYTF. The full variable domain, rest sourced from reference TRBV5-1 and TRBJ1-2, is KAGVTQTPRYLIKTRGQQVTLSCSPISGHRSVSWYQQTPGQGLQFLFEYFSETQRNKGNFPGRFSGRQFSNSRSEMNVSTLELGDSALYLCASSSAGRADGYTFGSGTRLTVV.